This T cell receptor beta chain was retrieved from a study of CD4 T cell repertoires in COVID-19. Across the whole study: CFSE-low cells expanded roughly 11 days with IL-2, then restimulated with other coronavirus spikes.

The ends lost 3 bases at V and 1 base at J; junction bases unmatched: 2. The CDR3 extends over 14 amino acids. Germline-derived CDR1 and CDR2 are SGHNT and YYREEE (reference sequence). The study, taken as a whole, reports: Some SARS-CoV-2 clonotypes, between about 6.5 and 25%, recurred in SARS-CoV and/or HKU1 cultures.

As regards this clone: Its target is unknown.

Libraries were prepared by immunoSEQ multiplex PCR; TCRdb keeps only in-frame clonotypes and omits some of them. The sample holds some 80,000 clones, under 90% seen once. Sequencing was done directly on freshly isolated, uncultured memory T cells. Specimen: CD4+ T cells from peripheral blood, collected after recovery from COVID-19. V and J are TRBV5-4 and TRBJ1-1, with 8 bases matching TRBD1. This sequence was found in a human donor who had COVID-19. The CDR3 DNA sequence: TGTGCCAGCAGCTCGGACAGGGCGAACACTGAAGCTTTCTTT. Its protein is CASSSDRANTEAFF.